This is a list of T cell receptor beta chains from one sample in a study of blood T cell repertoires in COVID-19. Assay used: immunoSEQ multiplex PCR; TCRdb lists only in-frame clones, some missing. The sample contains 120,000 to 150,000 clones, approximately 89% of which appear only once. The sequenced material came from peripheral blood. The origin of the receptors is a human donor in a cohort sampled during active COVID-19. CDR3s include the opening cysteine and the closing phenylalanine or tryptophan. The order of the fields is clone size, D gene, J gene, CDR3 length, V gene, CDR3 DNA, CDR3 protein. A D gene is named only where the DNA matches it firmly. Expanded clones get a size class; other rows say once, few or many, or leave the size out.

>-|TRBD2|TRBJ2-3|14|TRBV5-1
TGCGCCAGCAGGGTGGGGGGGAGCACAGATACGCAGTATTTT
CASRVGGSTDTQYF
>-|-|TRBJ1-3|17|TRBV5-1
TGCGCCAGCAGCTTGGGACCGACAGACTCCTCTGGAAACACCATATATTTT
CASSLGPTDSSGNTIYF
>-|-|TRBJ1-1|15|TRBV5-1
TGCGCCAGCAGCTTGGGGTTGGCAGGTAATCCTGAAGCTTTCTTT
CASSLGLAGNPEAFF
>-|-|TRBJ1-3|16|TRBV7-6
TGTGCCAGCAGCTTAGACGTAGGGGGCTCTGGAAACACCATATATTTT
CASSLDVGGSGNTIYF
>-|TRBD1|TRBJ1-1|14|TRBV3-1/TRBV3-2
TGTGCCAGCAGCCACCTGACAGGGGACACTGAAGCTTTCTTT
CASSHLTGDTEAFF
>-|TRBD1|TRBJ2-7|13|TRBV6-5
TGTGCCAGCAGCCCGGGACAGACCTACGAGCAGTACTTC
CASSPGQTYEQYF
>-|-|TRBJ2-7|13|TRBV6-6
TGTGCCAGCAGTAGGTCAGAGGCCTACGAGCAGTACTTC
CASSRSEAYEQYF
>-|-|TRBJ2-3|14|TRBV7-9
TGTGCCAGCAGCCTTACCCACGGGACAGATACGCAGTATTTT
CASSLTHGTDTQYF
>-|-|TRBJ1-4|13|TRBV2
TGTGCCAGCAAGGGCAGGGTGGGTGAAAAACTGTTTTTT
CASKGRVGEKLFF
>once|TRBD1|TRBJ2-3|15|TRBV5-6
TGTGCCAGCAGCTTGTTGGGACAGGGTTTAGATACGCAGTATTTT
CASSLLGQGLDTQYF
>once|-|TRBJ2-7|14|TRBV28
TGTGCCAGCGTCCAACTCGGGGTTACCTACGAGCAGTACTTC
CASVQLGVTYEQYF
>once|-|TRBJ1-2|12|TRBV29-1
TGCAGCGCCCGGGTTCTGAACTATGGCTACACCTTC
CSARVLNYGYTF
>-|TRBD2|TRBJ2-1|16|TRBV7-2
TGTGCCAGCAGCTCCCGGGGGGGCCAGTTGGGGAATGAGCAGTTCTTC
CASSSRGGQLGNEQFF
>-|TRBD1|TRBJ2-5|14|TRBV11-1
TGTGCCAGCAGCTTGGGGACAGGGCGAGAGACCCAGTACTTC
CASSLGTGRETQYF
>-|TRBD1|TRBJ2-5|15|TRBV5-6
TGTGCCAGCAGCCTAGTGCAGGGGGCTGTAGAGACCCAGTACTTC
CASSLVQGAVETQYF
>-|-|TRBJ1-2|12|TRBV11-2
TGTGCCAGCACGGACCAGGGCTCGGGCTACACCTTC
CASTDQGSGYTF
>-|TRBD1|TRBJ1-2|14|TRBV9
TGTGCCAGCAGCGCAACAGGGGACCCCTTTGGCTACACCTTC
CASSATGDPFGYTF
>-|TRBD1|TRBJ1-1|15|TRBV18
TGTGCCAGCTCACGGGACAGGGCTGGGCGGACTGAAGCTTTCTTT
CASSRDRAGRTEAFF
>-|TRBD1|TRBJ2-3|16|TRBV6-1
TGTGCCAGCAGTGAAAGGGAGGGACAGGGGTCAGATACGCAGTATTTT
CASSEREGQGSDTQYF
>-|-|TRBJ2-1|12|TRBV18
TGTGCCAGCTCATGGGCAGACAATGAGCAGTTCTTC
CASSWADNEQFF
>-|-|TRBJ2-3|15|TRBV6-4
TGTGCCAGCAGTGTGGAGGGGGCCGGCACAGATACGCAGTATTTT
CASSVEGAGTDTQYF
>-|-|TRBJ2-7|13|TRBV28
TGTGCCAGCAGTTTATGGGTACTCTACGAGCAGTACTTC
CASSLWVLYEQYF
>-|-|TRBJ1-1|12|TRBV7-9
TGTGCCAGCAGCTACGGGGAACGGGGGGCTTTCTTT
CASSYGERGAFF
>-|TRBD2|TRBJ2-7|13|TRBV6-5
TGTGCCAGCTCACGGGGGGATAACTACGAGCAGTACTTC
CASSRGDNYEQYF
>once|-|TRBJ2-1|18|TRBV21-1
TGTGCCTTCGAGAAGCTTGAAGGACAGGCGAGCTCCTACAATGAGCAGTTCTTC
CAFEKLEGQASSYNEQFF
>-|-|TRBJ2-7|18|TRBV5-1
TGCGCCAGCAGTTTCGGCCAAATTTCATCAGCGCATACCTACGAGCAGTACTTC
CASSFGQISSAHTYEQYF
>-|-|TRBJ2-7|14|TRBV3-1/TRBV3-2
TGTGCCAGCAGCCAAGGTACGGTCTCCTACGAGCAGTACTTC
CASSQGTVSYEQYF
>-|TRBD2|TRBJ2-3|15|TRBV10-3
TGTGCCATCAGTGACCGGACTAGCCCCACAGATACGCAGTATTTT
CAISDRTSPTDTQYF
>few|TRBD1|TRBJ1-5|13|TRBV27
TGTGCCAGCAGTTCCCGGAACAGGGGGCCCCAGCATTTT
CASSSRNRGPQHF
>-|-|TRBJ1-5|19|TRBV7-8
TGTGCCAGCAGCTTAGGGGGGGGACGGACGATTTATAGCAATCAGCCCCAGCATTTT
CASSLGGGRTIYSNQPQHF
>-|TRBD1|TRBJ1-2|15|TRBV4-3
TGCGCCAGCAGCCAAGGTCGACAGGGGTACTATGGCTACACCTTC
CASSQGRQGYYGYTF
>-|TRBD2|TRBJ2-3|16|TRBV2
TGTGCCAGCAGCAAGGTTGGCGGGGGGGCAGCAGATACGCAGTATTTT
CASSKVGGGAADTQYF
>-|-|TRBJ1-1|13|TRBV11-3
TGTGCCAGCAGCTTAGAACGGGGGACTGAAGCTTTCTTT
CASSLERGTEAFF
>once|TRBD1|TRBJ2-7|16|TRBV4-2
TGTGCCAGCAGCCAAGGAAAACAGGGGGGTTCCTACGAGCAGTACTTC
CASSQGKQGGSYEQYF
>few|-|TRBJ1-1|12|TRBV6-5
TGTGCCACCACTAGGGGGATCACTGAAGCTTTCTTT
CATTRGITEAFF
>-|TRBD1|TRBJ1-1|15|TRBV4-1
TGCGCCAGCAGCCTCCCCCAGGGGGCAAACACTGAAGCTTTCTTT
CASSLPQGANTEAFF
>-|-|TRBJ2-4|14|TRBV5-5
TGTGCCAGCAGCCCGGGAGTAGCCAAAAACATTCAGTACTTC
CASSPGVAKNIQYF
>-|TRBD1|TRBJ1-1|15|TRBV15
TGTGCCACCAGCAGAGGGGACAGGGCTAACACTGAAGCTTTCTTT
CATSRGDRANTEAFF
>-|-|TRBJ1-1|13|TRBV7-9
TGTGCCAGCAGCTTCCATCAGAACACTGAAGCTTTCTTT
CASSFHQNTEAFF
>-|-|TRBJ2-1|12|TRBV19
TGTGCCAGTAGTCAGGGGTACAATGAGCAGTTCTTC
CASSQGYNEQFF
>-|TRBD2|TRBJ2-3|14|TRBV7-3
TGTGCCAGCAGCTATAGCGGGGGGGCTGATACGCAGTATTTT
CASSYSGGADTQYF
>-|-|TRBJ1-3|14|TRBV7-2
TGTGCCAGCAGCCCAACTATCTCTGGAAACACCATATATTTT
CASSPTISGNTIYF
>-|TRBD1|TRBJ2-1|18|TRBV4-2
TGTGCCAGCAGCCAAGTTGTAATAGGGGGCCACCCCTACAATGAGCAGTTCTTC
CASSQVVIGGHPYNEQFF
>-|-|TRBJ1-2|16|TRBV10-2
TGCGCCAGCAGTGAGCAGGAACCGTTTCGTGACTATGGCTACACCTTC
CASSEQEPFRDYGYTF
>-|TRBD2|TRBJ2-3|15|TRBV13
TGTGCCAGCAGCTTTAGGCGGGGGTTAAAAATTACGCAGTATTTT
CASSFRRGLKITQYF
>-|TRBD1|TRBJ1-5|15|TRBV27
TGTGCCAGCAGTTCGGACAGGGAAGGAAATCAGCCCCAGCATTTT
CASSSDREGNQPQHF
>-|TRBD1|TRBJ2-2|13|TRBV6-6
TGTGCCAGCAGTTCCCAGGGGGCCGGGGAGCTGTTTTTT
CASSSQGAGELFF
>once|-|TRBJ2-3|15|TRBV5-1
TGCGCCAGCAGCTTGGTTATTGGCAGGGCCGATACGCAGTATTTT
CASSLVIGRADTQYF
>-|TRBD1|TRBJ2-7|14|TRBV27
TGTGCCAGCAGTTTTGGGGACAGGGGCTACGAGCAGTACTTC
CASSFGDRGYEQYF
>-|TRBD1|TRBJ1-1|15|TRBV13
TGTGCCAGCAGCTCCACAGACAGGGATGACACTGAAGCTTTCTTT
CASSSTDRDDTEAFF
>-|-|TRBJ2-7|11|TRBV30
TGTGCCTGGGGAGCAGGGTACGAGCAGTACTTC
CAWGAGYEQYF
>-|-|TRBJ2-7|12|TRBV11-2
TGTGCCAGCTGGGACTTAGCCGGGGAGCAGTACTTC
CASWDLAGEQYF
>-|-|TRBJ1-1|13|TRBV6-1
TGTGCCAGCAGTGAGTCTGGGCCCACTGAAGCTTTCTTT
CASSESGPTEAFF
>few|-|TRBJ1-5|17|TRBV27
TGTGCCAGCAACCCCTTGTCAACCCGGAGGAGCAATCAGCCCCAGCATTTT
CASNPLSTRRSNQPQHF
>-|-|TRBJ2-3|14|TRBV5-1
TGCGCCAGCAGCTTGAAAGGCAGGGAAGATACGCAGTATTTT
CASSLKGREDTQYF
>-|-|TRBJ2-5|13|TRBV5-6
TGTGCCAGCAGCTTGGAGACACGAGAGACCCAGTACTTC
CASSLETRETQYF
>-|-|TRBJ1-4|13|TRBV18
TGTGCCAGCTCGGAAAGACAGATTGAAAAACTGTTTTTT
CASSERQIEKLFF